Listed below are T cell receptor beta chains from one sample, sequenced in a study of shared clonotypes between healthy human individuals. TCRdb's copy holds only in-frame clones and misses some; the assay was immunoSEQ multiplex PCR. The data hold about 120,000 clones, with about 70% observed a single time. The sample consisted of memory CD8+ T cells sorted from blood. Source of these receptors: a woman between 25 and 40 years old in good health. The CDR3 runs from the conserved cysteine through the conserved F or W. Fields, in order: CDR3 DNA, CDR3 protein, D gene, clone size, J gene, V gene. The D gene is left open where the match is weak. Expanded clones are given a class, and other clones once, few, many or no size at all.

DNA: TGTGCCAGCATGATCGTAGCGGGAGCTACCGGGGAGCTGTTTTTT
CDR3: CASMIVAGATGELFF
D: TRBD2
size: NA
J: TRBJ2-2
V: TRBV27

DNA: TGTGCCAGCTCTACAGGGGCAGGGGGGGGCTCCTACGAGCAGTACTTC
CDR3: CASSTGAGGGSYEQYF
D: NA
size: NA
J: TRBJ2-7
V: TRBV6-6

DNA: TGCGCCAGCAGCTTGGCGACTGCTCAAGAGACCCAGTACTTC
CDR3: CASSLATAQETQYF
D: NA
size: NA
J: TRBJ2-5
V: TRBV5-1

DNA: TGTGCCACCAGCGTTCGACAGGGGAGGAAAGATACGCAGTATTTT
CDR3: CATSVRQGRKDTQYF
D: TRBD1
size: NA
J: TRBJ2-3
V: TRBV15

DNA: TGCGCCAGCAGCCAACTGGACGACGGGGGTGGCTACACCTTC
CDR3: CASSQLDDGGGYTF
D: NA
size: NA
J: TRBJ1-2
V: TRBV4-1

DNA: TGCGCCAGCAGTGAAAGGACTAGCGGCCTTTACGAGCAGTACTTC
CDR3: CASSERTSGLYEQYF
D: TRBD2
size: many
J: TRBJ2-7
V: TRBV10-1

DNA: TGTGCCAGCAGCTTAGCGGAAGCGGGAGTCTACAATGAGCAGTTCTTC
CDR3: CASSLAEAGVYNEQFF
D: TRBD2
size: NA
J: TRBJ2-1
V: TRBV7-9

DNA: TGTGCCAGCAGCTATCTTGGCGCTAGCGGGGTGTCCTACGAGCAGTACTTC
CDR3: CASSYLGASGVSYEQYF
D: TRBD2
size: few
J: TRBJ2-7
V: TRBV11-1

DNA: TGCGCCAGCAGCCAAGAGGGTGACATCCCAGATACGCAGTATTTT
CDR3: CASSQEGDIPDTQYF
D: NA
size: NA
J: TRBJ2-3
V: TRBV4-1

DNA: TGTGCCAGCAGCGTGACAGTCCAAGAGACCCAGTACTTC
CDR3: CASSVTVQETQYF
D: NA
size: NA
J: TRBJ2-5
V: TRBV7-9

DNA: TGTGCCAGCAGCCAAGCCGGACCCGAGGGAACAGCTTCCTACGAGCAGTACTTC
CDR3: CASSQAGPEGTASYEQYF
D: NA
size: many
J: TRBJ2-7
V: TRBV4-2

DNA: TGTGCCAGCAGTCCCTCCCGCCGGGACAGGGATGCTGGCTACACCTTC
CDR3: CASSPSRRDRDAGYTF
D: TRBD1
size: NA
J: TRBJ1-2
V: TRBV27

DNA: TGTGCCAGCAGCTTAGTATCAAGAATAGATACGCAGTATTTT
CDR3: CASSLVSRIDTQYF
D: NA
size: NA
J: TRBJ2-3
V: TRBV7-9

DNA: TGTGCCAGCAGTTACCACCCACGGACTAATGAAAAACTGTTTTTT
CDR3: CASSYHPRTNEKLFF
D: NA
size: NA
J: TRBJ1-4
V: TRBV6-5

DNA: TGTGCCAGCAGTTTAGGGACAACCTCTAACTATGGCTACACCTTC
CDR3: CASSLGTTSNYGYTF
D: NA
size: NA
J: TRBJ1-2
V: TRBV27

DNA: TGTGCCAGCCCGCCGGTCGAGGTCTTGATGAACACTGAAGCTTTCTTT
CDR3: CASPPVEVLMNTEAFF
D: NA
size: NA
J: TRBJ1-1
V: TRBV27

DNA: TGTGCCACCATCGACAGGGGGCCCGCAGATACGCAGTATTTT
CDR3: CATIDRGPADTQYF
D: TRBD1
size: NA
J: TRBJ2-3
V: TRBV6-1

DNA: TGTGCCAGCAGTTTTCATAGGGAGGCGAACACCGGGGAGCTGTTTTTT
CDR3: CASSFHREANTGELFF
D: NA
size: NA
J: TRBJ2-2
V: TRBV28

DNA: TGTGCTAGTGGTTTCGACACCTACGAGCAGTACTTC
CDR3: CASGFDTYEQYF
D: NA
size: once
J: TRBJ2-7
V: TRBV12-5

DNA: TGTGCCAGCAGCTTAGGGACAGGGGGTCCCAACGAGCAGTACTTC
CDR3: CASSLGTGGPNEQYF
D: TRBD1
size: NA
J: TRBJ2-7
V: TRBV5-4

DNA: TGTGCCAGCAGCTTGGTAGGAACCGGGACTAGTTCCTACGAGCAGTACTTC
CDR3: CASSLVGTGTSSYEQYF
D: TRBD2
size: few
J: TRBJ2-7
V: TRBV5-4

DNA: TGTGCCAGCAAAGTGGAGGATAGCACAGATACGCAGTATTTT
CDR3: CASKVEDSTDTQYF
D: NA
size: NA
J: TRBJ2-3
V: TRBV6-1

DNA: TGTGCCAGCAGAGGACTGATCCCCACTAACTATGGCTACACCTTC
CDR3: CASRGLIPTNYGYTF
D: NA
size: NA
J: TRBJ1-2
V: TRBV28

DNA: TGTGCCAGTAGGCCATTACTAGCGGGACCCCTCACCGGGGAGCTGTTTTTT
CDR3: CASRPLLAGPLTGELFF
D: TRBD2
size: NA
J: TRBJ2-2
V: TRBV19

DNA: TGTGCCAGCAGTTACACAGCGGGTGGAAACACCATATATTTT
CDR3: CASSYTAGGNTIYF
D: NA
size: NA
J: TRBJ1-3
V: TRBV6-5

DNA: TGTGCCAGCAGTGAAATTGCTAGCGGGAGGCCTTTTGTGCAGTTCTTC
CDR3: CASSEIASGRPFVQFF
D: TRBD2
size: NA
J: TRBJ2-1
V: TRBV25-1

DNA: TGTGCCAGCACCAGTTTTTGGTATGGCTACACCTTC
CDR3: CASTSFWYGYTF
D: NA
size: NA
J: TRBJ1-2
V: TRBV6-1

DNA: TGCGCCAGCAGCCAAGAAGAGGGGACTAGCGGCAATGAGCAGTTCTTC
CDR3: CASSQEEGTSGNEQFF
D: TRBD2
size: once
J: TRBJ2-1
V: TRBV4-1